This T cell receptor beta chain was documented in a study of a mutant IDH1 vaccine in newly diagnosed glioma. The time point: week 11, during vaccination. Topical imiquimod was applied with each vaccine dose, which held 300 ug of mutant IDH1 20-mer peptide. The protocol was immunoSEQ multiplex PCR, while the TCRdb copy is restricted to in-frame clones and leaves out a portion. Among fewer than 45,000 clones, roughly 84% were seen once, and the ten largest hold about 2%. Worth noting for this clone: Its specificity is not known.

CDR3 size: 13 residues. Trimming shortened V by 1 base and J by 6 bases, and 7 bases separated the two germline ends. Germline-derived CDR1 and CDR2 are SGHNT and YENEEA. The chain couples TRBV11-3 to TRBJ2-1; D is uncertain. The receptor comes from a man aged 35-49 years with glioma. This specimen consisted of PBMCs, obtained from a glioma patient whose treatment included an IDH1 peptide vaccine. The CDR3 is CASSLGASNEQFF. CDR3 DNA sequence: TGTGCCAGCAGCTTAGGGGCTAGCAATGAGCAGTTCTTC.